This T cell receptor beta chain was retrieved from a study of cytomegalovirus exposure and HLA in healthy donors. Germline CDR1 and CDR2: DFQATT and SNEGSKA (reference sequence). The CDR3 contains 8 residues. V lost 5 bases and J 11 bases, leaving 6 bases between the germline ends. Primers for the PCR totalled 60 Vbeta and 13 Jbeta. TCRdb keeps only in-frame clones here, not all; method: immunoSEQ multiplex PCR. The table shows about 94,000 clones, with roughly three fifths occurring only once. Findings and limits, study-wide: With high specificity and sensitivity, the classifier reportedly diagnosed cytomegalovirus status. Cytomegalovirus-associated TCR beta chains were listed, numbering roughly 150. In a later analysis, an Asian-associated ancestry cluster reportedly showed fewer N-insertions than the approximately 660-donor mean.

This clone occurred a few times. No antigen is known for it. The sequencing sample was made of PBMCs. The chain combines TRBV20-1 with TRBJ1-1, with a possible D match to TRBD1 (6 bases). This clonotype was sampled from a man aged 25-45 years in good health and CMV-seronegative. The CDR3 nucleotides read TGCAGTGCTGGACAGGCTTTCTTT. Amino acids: CSAGQAFF.